A single sample gave rise to the 15 T cell receptor beta chains below, sequenced in a study of long-term antiretroviral therapy in people with HIV. Sequencing used immunoSEQ v3.0 at survey level. Clones were read by immunoSEQ multiplex PCR, and TCRdb kept only the in-frame ones, dropping some. The sample lists roughly 19,000 clones; approximately 90% were seen once. The specimen comprised unsorted PBMCs, sampled 2.1 years after starting antiretroviral therapy. Source of these receptors: a man younger than 30 with HIV.

The rearrangement links TRBV6-5 to TRBJ1-3, with a weak D call TRBD1 (5 bases). This CDR3 spans 15 amino acids. Germline CDR1 MNHEY, CDR2 SVGAGI. V was clipped by 5 bases and J by 0 bases, with 11 bases between them. CDR3 in amino acids: CASSRKQDSGNTIYF. CDR3 nucleotide sequence: TGTGCCAGCAGTAGAAAACAGGACTCTGGAAACACCATATATTTT.

The V call is TRBV9, the J call TRBJ1-2; 7 bases are a match to TRBD1. Germline V gene data show CDR1 as SGDLS and CDR2 as YYNGEE. Germline trimming cut 4 bases from V and 4 bases from J; bases unmatched to any gene: 13. The CDR3 has 16 amino acids. The CDR3 DNA reads TGTGCCAGCAGCCCTAAAGGGGGCCTCCTCTCCTATGGCTACACCTTC. It is translated as CASSPKGGLLSYGYTF.

This rearrangement joins TRBV28 to TRBJ2-1; 11 bases are shared with TRBD1. The CDR3 length is 16 residues. J gave up 8 bases and V 2 bases, and 8 bases lay outside the gene matches. Germline V gene data show CDR1 as MDHEN and CDR2 as SYDVKM. The CDR3 DNA follows: TGTGCCAGCAGTTTACCCCCTGGACAGGGGGCCCATGAGCAGTTCTTC. Amino acid sequence: CASSLPPGQGAHEQFF.

The chain is built from TRBV29-1 and TRBJ1-5; D is undetermined. From germline, CDR1 is SQVTM and CDR2 ANQGSEA. Trimming took 6 bases from V and 4 from J, leaving 13 bases between them. This CDR3 is built from 13 residues. The CDR3 sequence is CSVAPGLNQPQHF. The CDR3 DNA follows: TGCAGCGTGGCGCCGGGGTTAAATCAGCCCCAGCATTTT.

The V gene is TRBV6-1, the J gene TRBJ1-4, with D unclear. The CDR3 contains 15 residues. Germline V gene lookup returns CDR1 MNHNS and CDR2 SASEGT. Trimming removed 5 bases at V and 0 bases at J, with 10 bases between. CDR3 nucleotide sequence: TGTGCCAGCAGTCGGACGGCTGCAACTAATGAAAAACTGTTTTTT. Amino acids: CASSRTAATNEKLFF.

The chain uses TRBV6-5 and TRBJ1-1; D is unclear. CDR1 and CDR2 from the germline V gene are MNHEY and SVGAGI. The V end lost 1 base, the J end lost 2 bases, and 8 bases lay between the germline ends. The CDR3 sequence is 14 residues long. The CDR3 DNA sequence: TGTGCCAGCAGTTACTACGACGGTAACACTGAAGCTTTCTTT. This sequence encodes CASSYYDGNTEAFF.

V and J are TRBV5-1 and TRBJ1-1; 10 positions agree with TRBD1. V gave up 4 bases and J gave up 4 bases; unmatched junction bases: 7. The CDR3 runs 15 residues. CDR1 SGHRS and CDR2 YFSETQ come from the germline V gene. CDR3 sequence (DNA): TGCGCCAGCAGCGGGGGGACAGGGGCGGGCACTGAAGCTTTCTTT. Its translation: CASSGGTGAGTEAFF.

The chain employs TRBV5-1 and TRBJ2-7, with D unresolved. CDR1 and CDR2 (germline): SGHRS, YFSETQ. The CDR3 covers 14 residues. Trimming removed 0 bases from V and 6 bases from J, with 13 bases in between. CDR3 sequence (DNA): TGCGCCAGCAGCTTGGACTTCCCGCTAGGCGAGCAGTACTTC. Its protein is CASSLDFPLGEQYF. Drawing the rest from reference TRBV5-1 and TRBJ2-7, the complete variable domain is KAGVTQTPRYLIKTRGQQVTLSCSPISGHRSVSWYQQTPGQGLQFLFEYFSETQRNKGNFPGRFSGRQFSNSRSEMNVSTLELGDSALYLCASSLDFPLGEQYFGPGTRLTVT.

This chain joins TRBV27 and TRBJ1-5; weak D call: TRBD1 (5 bases). The CDR3 contains 13 residues. V lost 6 bases and J lost 3, with 9 bases in between. Per germline, CDR1 MNHEY and CDR2 SMNVEV (reference sequence). The chain's CDR3 is CASRGPNNQPQHF. Here the CDR3 DNA reads TGTGCCAGCAGGGGACCGAACAATCAGCCCCAGCATTTT.

The V call is TRBV29-1, the J call TRBJ2-1; 8 positions match TRBD2. After removal of 6 bases from V and 10 bases from J, the junction contained 5 bases not matched to a gene. This CDR3 contains 11 residues. Per the germline V gene, CDR1 is SQVTM and CDR2 is ANQGSEA. The CDR3 is CSVRAGGEQFF. The DNA of the CDR3 is TGCAGCGTCCGGGCGGGAGGAGAGCAGTTCTTC.

This rearrangement joins TRBV5-1 to TRBJ2-5, with D unresolved. V lost 1 base, J lost 4 bases, and 5 bases lay in between. CDR1 is SGHRS, CDR2 YFSETQ, per germline. The CDR3 extends over 12 amino acids. CDR3 residues: CASSLFGETQYF. The CDR3 DNA sequence: TGCGCCAGCAGCTTGTTTGGAGAGACCCAGTACTTC.

The rearrangement uses TRBV30 and TRBJ1-1; 8 nucleotides align to TRBD1. Germline V gives CDR1 GTSNPN, CDR2 SVGIG (reference sequence). The CDR3 runs 11 residues. Trimming removed 4 bases from V and 7 bases from J; junction bases left unmatched: 2. CDR3 sequence: CAWTGGNEAFF. CDR3 nucleotide sequence: TGTGCCTGGACAGGGGGCAATGAAGCTTTCTTT.

The rearrangement links TRBV2 to TRBJ1-2; possibly TRBD1 for D (6 bases). This CDR3 region has 14 residues. V lost 3 bases, J lost 4 bases, and 12 bases lay in between. Looked up from germline, CDR1 is SNHLY and CDR2 is FYNNEI. The chain's CDR3 is CASSDLRDIYGYTF. The CDR3 DNA sequence: TGTGCCAGCAGTGACCTCAGGGACATCTATGGCTACACCTTC.

On this clone itself: The junction and the germline gene differ at one end; a read error may be behind it. The chain uses TRBV5-4 and TRBJ1-1; D uncertain. CDR1 is SGHNT and CDR2 is YYREEE in the germline V gene (reference sequence). The CDR3 is 11 residues long. The CDR3: CASSLGAGRAF. The DNA for the CDR3 is TGTGCCAGCAGCTTGGGGGCTGGCCGGGCCTTT.

CDR3 amino acids: CASSDGTGNNEQYF. The CDR3 bases are TGTGCCAGTAGTGACGGGACAGGGAACAACGAGCAGTACTTC. The chain employs TRBV19 and TRBJ2-7; TRBD1 matches at 9 bases. This CDR3 region has 14 residues. Trimming cost V 5 bases and J 5 bases; bases outside gene matches: 7. Germline V gives CDR1 LNHDA, CDR2 SQIVND (reference sequence).